This TCR beta chain was sequenced in a study of Graves' ophthalmopathy and Graves' hyperthyroidism (dated by TCRdb to about 2018). About the investigation overall: Peripheral blood samples were taken at the time of initial diagnosis, before any treatment was given. The 95 to 100 discovery patients were divided at random into training and test sets in a 7:3 ratio. In total, approximately 140 blood samples were TCR-sequenced: approximately 42 ophthalmopathy, some 72 hyperthyroidism and about 17 hyperthyroidism-to-ophthalmopathy patients. Following sample collection, hyperthyroidism patients were given methimazole at a starting dose of 30 mg daily, and ophthalmopathy patients were given high-dose intravenous methylprednisolone. The study used signatures of the TCR beta repertoire to tell Graves' ophthalmopathy apart from Graves' hyperthyroidism and to predict which patients would progress to ophthalmopathy. An independent validation cohort was composed of fewer than 20 hyperthyroidism patients and around 16 patients who later progressed from hyperthyroidism to ophthalmopathy. In a handful of hyperthyroidism patients, the T-cell repertoire of thyroid tissue was compared with the T-cell repertoire of blood. To explore V-J signatures that distinguish ophthalmopathy from hyperthyroidism, a discovery set of 90 to 100 patients was enrolled, made up of around 40 with ophthalmopathy and some 56 with stable hyperthyroidism. What the authors observed across the whole study: Ophthalmopathy was separated from stable hyperthyroidism by the 13-signature model with just under 90% sensitivity and roughly 82% specificity in cross-validation and with 80%/75% in the test set. In validation, the model predicted ophthalmopathy progression with about 71% sensitivity and 72.22% specificity; around twelve predicted patients were CT-confirmed with GO in a median of roughly 6.8 months. No statistical method was used to set the sample size in advance, and the investigators knew which group each participant was assigned to. Most expanded thyroid clonotypes with a frequency above 0.001 also appeared in blood, which suggests that blood repertoires may reflect the immune response in the thyroid.

Stable hyperthyroidism was defined as no progression to ophthalmopathy within 18 months of follow-up. The hyperthyroidism patients were 18 to 65 years old and newly diagnosed, with a disease duration of less than 2 months. Anyone with other autoimmune diseases, uncontrolled infections, pregnancy or lactation was excluded from the study. Clinical symptoms, serum thyroxine, TRAb, thyroid ultrasound and orbital computed tomography formed the basis of the diagnosis. Ficoll-Paque density gradient centrifugation was used to isolate PBMCs from around 10 ml of fresh peripheral blood. Trizol reagent was used to extract the total RNA, and its quality was then checked on an Agilent 2100 Bioanalyzer. The CDR3 runs 14 amino acids, cysteine and phenylalanine included. CDR3 DNA is the only sequence kept; it has 42 bases, read in frame from the first base. V loses 2 bases of germline sequence and J loses 1 base, and the interval between the two ends is 11 bases. Based on the germline V gene (reference sequence), the CDR1 and CDR2 sequences are GTSNPN and SVGIG.

For repertoire sequencing, the TCR beta CDR3 regions were amplified from RNA transcripts. The first round of RT-PCR was done with HTBI primers and the Qiagen OneStep RT-PCR kit, and was followed by a second round of multiplex PCR, then size selection and purification. The libraries underwent paired-end sequencing with 100 bp reads on an Illumina HiSeq2000. Per the source publication's procedure: SOAPnuke was used to process the reads, removing any read that contained adapters or uncalled bases, had a mean Phred below 15, or lacked an exact match to the constant primer or identifier. COPE v1.2.5 was used to merge the high-quality paired reads. Clonotypes were defined as unique nucleotide sequences and were aligned to IMGT TRB V, D and J references using MiTCR v1.1. Only V-J combinations with frequency above 0.0001 were analysed, covering over 99% of repertoires. A TCR clonal expansion and chaos score per V-J combination was defined as the ratio of F50 clonal expansion to chaos observed in the TCRdist matrix. Welch's t-statistics and random forest were used to narrow the features down to 13 V-J combinations, which were then fed into a naive Bayes classifier. The similarity between thyroid and blood repertoires was quantified using the Morisita-Horn index. TCRdb reprocessing: public reads trimmed at Q25 with fastp, clones called with MiXCR, in-frame beta chains kept. Each entry is one CDR3 protein sequence, shown with its most common DNA and genes. The V and J calls here are based on TCRdb, not the publication. The sample table contains under 800,000 distinct CDR3 sequences; only one count was recorded for about a fifth of them. The ten largest clonotypes hold roughly 6.9% of the sample.

Comment on this clonotype: There is no known antigen for this receptor. The sample holds no much larger clone one base away, and base qualities are not on file.

This receptor was obtained from a woman under 30 with stable Graves' hyperthyroidism. Some clones in this sample may be carry-over from other donors' samples. Donor details come from another sample of the same person, matched by shared clones. The sample consisted of peripheral blood. This chain joins TRBV30 to TRBJ1-2; a confident D gene designation cannot be given. This receptor has the CDR3 CAWSPRGFNYGYTF. The DNA is as follows: TGTGCCTGGAGTCCTAGAGGTTTTAACTATGGCTACACCTTC. The CDR3, completed at both ends by the reference TRBV30 and TRBJ1-2 genes, gives the full variable domain SQTIHQWPATLVQPVGSPLSLECTVEGTSNPNLYWYRQAAGRGLQLLFYSVGIGQISSEVPQNLSASRPQDRQFILSSKKLLLSDSGFYLCAWSPRGFNYGYTFGSGTRLTVV.